The rows below give T cell receptor beta chains drawn from one sample of a study of early T cells in non-severe SARS-CoV-2 infection. MiXCR, run by TCRdb on the 5' RACE reads, gives a single entry per CDR3 protein. The sample records 75,000 to 100,000 distinct CDR3 sequences, around 14% being singletons. Material: whole blood. Receptor source: an adult who was a healthcare worker with PCR-confirmed SARS-CoV-2 infection or an uninfected control (not recorded which). The CDR3 runs from the conserved cysteine through the conserved F or W. The order of the fields is D gene, J gene, V gene, clone size, CDR3 DNA, CDR3 protein. The D gene is left open where the match is weak. The size field is filled for only some rows; it gives once, few, many or a size class.

>-|TRBJ2-5|TRBV12-3/TRBV12-4|many
TGTGCCAGCAGCCTGCCCGGTACGAAAGAGACCCAGTACTTC
CASSLPGTKETQYF
>TRBD1|TRBJ1-2|TRBV7-9|many
TGTGCCAGCAGCTTGGGACAGGGGGATGGCTACACCTTC
CASSLGQGDGYTF
>TRBD2|TRBJ2-7|TRBV7-9|many
TGTGCCAGCAGCCCTCCTCTAGCGGAGTCCTACGAGCAGTACTTC
CASSPPLAESYEQYF
>TRBD2|TRBJ2-7|TRBV6-2/TRBV6-3|-
TGTGCCAGCAGTTACTCAGAGACTAGCGGGAACGCCTACGAGCAGTACTTC
CASSYSETSGNAYEQYF
>-|TRBJ1-1|TRBV3-1|few
TGTGCCAGCAGCCAGATCGACCGGGGCACTGAAGCTTTCTTT
CASSQIDRGTEAFF
>-|TRBJ2-5|TRBV2|many
TGTGCCAGCTCTGTAAAAGAGACCCAGTACTTC
CASSVKETQYF
>-|TRBJ1-5|TRBV30|many
TGTGCCTGGACAAGGGGAAGCAATCAGCCCCAGCATTTT
CAWTRGSNQPQHF
>-|TRBJ2-7|TRBV11-2|few
TGTGCCAGCAGCTTAGCGGGGCCTCTCTCCTACGAGCAGTACTTC
CASSLAGPLSYEQYF
>-|TRBJ2-1|TRBV27|-
TGTGCCAGCAGTTGGGAATCCACGTACAATGAGCAGTTCTTC
CASSWESTYNEQFF
>-|TRBJ2-1|TRBV7-9|-
TGTGCCAGCTCAGGGGCTAACCCGGGGGACAATGAGCAGTTCTTC
CASSGANPGDNEQFF
>TRBD1|TRBJ1-1|TRBV12-3/TRBV12-4|-
TGTGCCAGCAGTTTCAGGGGGCGGGACACTGAAGCTTTCTTT
CASSFRGRDTEAFF
>-|TRBJ2-5|TRBV29-1|-
TGCAGCGTTGGTCTCCCGGGGGAGACCCAGTACTTC
CSVGLPGETQYF
>-|TRBJ2-7|TRBV28|-
TGTGCCAGCAGTTTCAGGACAGACTACGAGCAGTACTTC
CASSFRTDYEQYF
>-|TRBJ2-5|TRBV27|many
TGTGCCAGCAGCATCAGGGGGGGGGAGACCCAGTACTTC
CASSIRGGETQYF
>TRBD2|TRBJ2-3|TRBV29-1|few
TGCAGCGTTGAAGGAGGTAGCGGGAGTGCAGATACGCAGTATTTT
CSVEGGSGSADTQYF
>-|TRBJ1-1|TRBV6-5|-
TGTGCCAGCAGTTACGTCAGCGGCACTGAAGCTTTCTTT
CASSYVSGTEAFF
>-|TRBJ2-7|TRBV4-3|few
TGCGCCAGCAGCCAAGCTATCCAGTTCTACGAGCAGTACTTC
CASSQAIQFYEQYF
>-|TRBJ2-2|TRBV29-1|few
TGCAGCGTTGAGGGGTTTAACACCGGGGAGCTGTTTTTT
CSVEGFNTGELFF
>-|TRBJ2-7|TRBV7-6|-
TGTGCCAGCAGCTTAGACGGGATGGTCGACGAGCAGTACTTC
CASSLDGMVDEQYF
>TRBD2|TRBJ2-1|TRBV5-5|many
TGTGCCAGCAGCAGCGGGGGACCCACCAATGAGCAGTTCTTC
CASSSGGPTNEQFF
>-|TRBJ1-5|TRBV6-6|-
TGTGCCAGCAGTTCTCAATGGGCATCGGGCCAGCCCCAGCATTTT
CASSSQWASGQPQHF
>-|TRBJ2-7|TRBV28|-
TGTGCCGGAGATGCAGGAGGGTCCTACGAGCAGTACTTC
CAGDAGGSYEQYF
>-|TRBJ2-7|TRBV3-1|many
TGTGCCAGCAGCCAAGATGAGACAGGCGTCTCCTACGAGCAGTACTTC
CASSQDETGVSYEQYF
>-|TRBJ2-1|TRBV5-1|many
TGCGCCAGCAGCGTTATCGGGAGCCCCTCCTACAATGAGCAGTTCTTC
CASSVIGSPSYNEQFF
>-|TRBJ2-3|TRBV27|few
TGTGCCAGCAGGGGTTTCCCGCCACTTGTGACAGATACGCAGTATTTT
CASRGFPPLVTDTQYF
>-|TRBJ1-3|TRBV30|many
TGTGCCTGGGGGTCTGGAAACACCATATATTTT
CAWGSGNTIYF
>TRBD2|TRBJ2-7|TRBV5-6|-
TGTGCCAGCAGCCATTCTAGCGGGAGGGCCTACGAGCAGTACTTC
CASSHSSGRAYEQYF
>-|TRBJ2-7|TRBV6-2/TRBV6-3|many
TGTGCCAGCAGTTACGAAGGCACCGGAGGGTACGAGCAGTACTTC
CASSYEGTGGYEQYF
>-|TRBJ2-1|TRBV6-2/TRBV6-3|once
TGTGCCAGCTTAAGAGGACTCCACAATGAGCAGTTCTTC
CASLRGLHNEQFF
>-|TRBJ1-5|TRBV28|few
TGTGCCCTCGCCGGATACAATCAGCCCCAGCATTTT
CALAGYNQPQHF
>-|TRBJ2-7|TRBV4-3|-
TGCGCCAGCAGCCAAGGATACAGGGCCTACGAGCAGTACTTC
CASSQGYRAYEQYF
>-|TRBJ1-1|TRBV10-1|few
TGCGCCAGCAGTGAAGTGGATAGGGGCACTGAAGCTTTCTTT
CASSEVDRGTEAFF
>-|TRBJ2-3|TRBV12-3/TRBV12-4|-
TGTGCCAGCAGCTACTCGGCGGCAGATACGCAGTATTTT
CASSYSAADTQYF
>TRBD2|TRBJ2-2|TRBV7-2|-
TGTGCCAGCAGCTTTGGGAGGGTGAACACCGGGGAGCTGTTTTTT
CASSFGRVNTGELFF
>-|TRBJ2-7|TRBV27|few
TGTGCCAGCAGACCTGCATTCTCCTACGAGCAGTACTTC
CASRPAFSYEQYF
>-|TRBJ1-5|TRBV18|many
TGTGCCAGCTCCCCGGGAACGGTCCAGCCCCAGCATTTT
CASSPGTVQPQHF
>TRBD2|TRBJ2-7|TRBV27|-
TGTGCCAGCAGTCCCGGGACTAGCTTAGGCGAGCAGTACTTC
CASSPGTSLGEQYF
>TRBD1|TRBJ1-4|TRBV29-1|many
TGCAGCGCCTCCGGGACAGGTTATGAAAAACTGTTTTTT
CSASGTGYEKLFF
>-|TRBJ2-3|TRBV20-1|-
TGCAGTGCTTCCCTAAGACGGCACCCAGTGGATACGCAGTATTTT
CSASLRRHPVDTQYF
>-|TRBJ1-5|TRBV7-8|many
TGTGCCAGCAGTCAGGATCGGCCTACTCAGCCCCAGCATTTT
CASSQDRPTQPQHF
>-|TRBJ2-3|TRBV9|once
TGTGCCAGCAGCGTAGAGGTAGCGGCAGATACGCAGTATTTT
CASSVEVAADTQYF
>-|TRBJ2-7|TRBV29-1|-
TGCAGCGTTGTACTTACTGGATCCTACGAGCAGTACTTC
CSVVLTGSYEQYF